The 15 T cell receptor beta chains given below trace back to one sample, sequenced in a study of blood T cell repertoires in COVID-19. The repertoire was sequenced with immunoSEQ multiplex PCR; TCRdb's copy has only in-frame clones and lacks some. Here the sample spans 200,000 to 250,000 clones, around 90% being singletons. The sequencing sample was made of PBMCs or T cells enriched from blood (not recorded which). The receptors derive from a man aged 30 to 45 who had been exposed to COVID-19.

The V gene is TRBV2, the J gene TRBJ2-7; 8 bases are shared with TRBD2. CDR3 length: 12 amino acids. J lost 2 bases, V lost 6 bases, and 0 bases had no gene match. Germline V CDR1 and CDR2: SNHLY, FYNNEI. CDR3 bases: TGTGCCAGCAGGACTAGCGCCTACGAGCAGTACTTC. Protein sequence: CASRTSAYEQYF.

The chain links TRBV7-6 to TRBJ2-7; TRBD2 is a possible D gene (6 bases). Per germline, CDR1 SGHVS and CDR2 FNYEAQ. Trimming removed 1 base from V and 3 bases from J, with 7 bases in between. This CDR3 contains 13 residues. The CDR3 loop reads CASSLGGDYEQYF. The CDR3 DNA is TGTGCCAGCAGCTTAGGGGGGGACTACGAGCAGTACTTC.

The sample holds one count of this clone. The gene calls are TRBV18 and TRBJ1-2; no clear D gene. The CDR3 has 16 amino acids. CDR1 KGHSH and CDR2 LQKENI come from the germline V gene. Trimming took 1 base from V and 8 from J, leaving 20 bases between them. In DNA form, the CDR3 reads TGTGCCAGCTCACCACAGCAGGAACCAATCGACAAAGGCTACACCTTC. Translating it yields CASSPQQEPIDKGYTF.

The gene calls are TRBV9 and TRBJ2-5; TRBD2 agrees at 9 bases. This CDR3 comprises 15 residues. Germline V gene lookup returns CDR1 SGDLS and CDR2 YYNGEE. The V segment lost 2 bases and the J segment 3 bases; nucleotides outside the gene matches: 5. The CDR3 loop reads CASSVGGGAKETQYF. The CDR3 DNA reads TGTGCCAGCAGCGTGGGCGGGGGGGCGAAAGAGACCCAGTACTTC.

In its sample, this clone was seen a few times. CDR3 protein: CASSQSGYSYNSPLHF. CDR3 DNA sequence: TGTGCCAGCAGTCAGTCGGGATACTCCTATAATTCACCCCTCCACTTT. V gene TRBV7-2 combines with J gene TRBJ1-6; D gene uncertain. Germline lookup yields CDR1 SGHTA and CDR2 FQGNSA. The V and J ends lost 6 bases and 0 bases respectively, with 12 bases between them. This CDR3 is built from 16 residues.

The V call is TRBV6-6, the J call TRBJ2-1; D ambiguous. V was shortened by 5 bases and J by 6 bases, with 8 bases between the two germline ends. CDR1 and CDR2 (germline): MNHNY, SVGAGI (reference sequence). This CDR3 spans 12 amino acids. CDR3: CASSPQVNEQFF. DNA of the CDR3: TGTGCCAGCAGTCCTCAGGTCAATGAGCAGTTCTTC.

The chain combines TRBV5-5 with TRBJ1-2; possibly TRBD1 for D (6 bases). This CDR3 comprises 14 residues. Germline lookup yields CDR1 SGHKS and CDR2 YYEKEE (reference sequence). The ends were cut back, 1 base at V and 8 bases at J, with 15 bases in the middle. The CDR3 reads CASSLRVSGAGYTF. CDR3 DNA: TGTGCCAGCAGCTTGAGGGTTTCAGGGGCCGGCTACACCTTC.

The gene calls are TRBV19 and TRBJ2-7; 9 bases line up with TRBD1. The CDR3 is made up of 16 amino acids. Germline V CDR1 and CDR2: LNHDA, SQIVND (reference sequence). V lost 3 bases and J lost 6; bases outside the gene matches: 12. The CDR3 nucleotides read TGTGCCAGTAGTATTCGGCTGGGACAGGGAAATCGCGAGCAGTACTTC. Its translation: CASSIRLGQGNREQYF.

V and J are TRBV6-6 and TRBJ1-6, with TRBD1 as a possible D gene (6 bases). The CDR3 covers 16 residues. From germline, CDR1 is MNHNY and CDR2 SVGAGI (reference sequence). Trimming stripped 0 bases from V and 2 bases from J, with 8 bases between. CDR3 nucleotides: TGTGCCAGCAGTTACTCTGGACAGACCTATAATTCACCCCTCCACTTT. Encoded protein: CASSYSGQTYNSPLHF.

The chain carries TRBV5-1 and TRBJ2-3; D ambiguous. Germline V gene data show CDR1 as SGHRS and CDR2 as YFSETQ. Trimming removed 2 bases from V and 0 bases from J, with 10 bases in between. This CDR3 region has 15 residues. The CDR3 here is CASSFDTFSTDTQYF. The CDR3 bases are TGCGCCAGCAGCTTTGACACCTTTAGCACAGATACGCAGTATTTT.

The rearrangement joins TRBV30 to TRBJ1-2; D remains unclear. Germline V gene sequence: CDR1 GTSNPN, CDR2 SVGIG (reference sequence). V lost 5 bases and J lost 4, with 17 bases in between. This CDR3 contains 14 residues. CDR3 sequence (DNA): TGTGCCTGGGATCCTTTGGTAGCTGGCTATGGCTACACCTTC. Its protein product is CAWDPLVAGYGYTF. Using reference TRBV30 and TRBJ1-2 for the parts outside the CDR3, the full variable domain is SQTIHQWPATLVQPVGSPLSLECTVEGTSNPNLYWYRQAAGRGLQLLFYSVGIGQISSEVPQNLSASRPQDRQFILSSKKLLLSDSGFYLCAWDPLVAGYGYTFGSGTRLTVV.

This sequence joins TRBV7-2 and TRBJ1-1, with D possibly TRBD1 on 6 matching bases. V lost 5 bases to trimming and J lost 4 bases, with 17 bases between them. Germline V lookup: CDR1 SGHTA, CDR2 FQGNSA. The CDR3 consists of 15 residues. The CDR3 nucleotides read TGTGCCAGCAGCATAACACAGACAGGAATCACTGAAGCTTTCTTT. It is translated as CASSITQTGITEAFF.

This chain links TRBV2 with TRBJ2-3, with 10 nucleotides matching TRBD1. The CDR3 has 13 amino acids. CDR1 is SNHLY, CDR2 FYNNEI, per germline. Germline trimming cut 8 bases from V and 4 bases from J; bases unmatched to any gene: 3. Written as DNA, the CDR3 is TGTGCCAGCCGGGACAGGGGACCAGATACGCAGTATTTT. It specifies CASRDRGPDTQYF. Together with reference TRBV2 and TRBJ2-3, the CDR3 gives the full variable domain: EPEVTQTPSHQVTQMGQEVILRCVPISNHLYFYWYRQILGQKVEFLVSFYNNEISEKSEIFDDQFSVERPDGSNFTLKIRSTKLEDSAMYFCASRDRGPDTQYFGPGTRLTVL.

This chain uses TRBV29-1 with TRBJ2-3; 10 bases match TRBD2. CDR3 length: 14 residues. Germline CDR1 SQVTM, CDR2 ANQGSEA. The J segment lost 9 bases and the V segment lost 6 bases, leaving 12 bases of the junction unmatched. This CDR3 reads CSVEASGGTITQYF. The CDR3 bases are TGCAGCGTGGAGGCTAGCGGGGGAACCATAACGCAGTATTTT.

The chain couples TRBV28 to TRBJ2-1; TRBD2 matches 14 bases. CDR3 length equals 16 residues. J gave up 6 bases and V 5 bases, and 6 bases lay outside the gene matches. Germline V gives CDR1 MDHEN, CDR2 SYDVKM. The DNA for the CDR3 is TGTGCCAGCAGTCCCCGCGGACTAGCGGGGGGCAATGAGCAGTTCTTC. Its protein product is CASSPRGLAGGNEQFF.